This T cell receptor beta chain was sequenced during a study of blood T cell repertoires in COVID-19. Across the whole study: T cells, B-cell-depleted T cells, or PBMCs provided the cDNA or gDNA that served as material.

Method: immunoSEQ multiplex PCR; TCRdb's copy keeps in-frame clones and lacks some. The sample has tens of thousands of clones; about 80% are singletons. Germline V gene data show CDR1 as MDHEN and CDR2 as SYDVKM. The CDR3 runs 14 residues. V lost 5 bases and J 7 bases, leaving 14 bases between the germline ends. This rearrangement joins TRBV28 to TRBJ2-2; D ambiguous. The sequencing sample was made of peripheral blood. This TCR was recovered from a man aged 30 to 39 with COVID-19, enrolled during active disease. As DNA, the CDR3 is TGTGCCAGCAGTCGCGGCATGGAGTACGGGGAGCTGTTTTTT. Translation: CASSRGMEYGELFF.